This T cell receptor (beta chain) was sequenced for a study of blood T cell repertoires in COVID-19. Germline loops: CDR1 MNHEY, CDR2 SVGAGI. The CDR3 runs to 14 residues. V dropped 2 bases and J dropped 5 bases, with 12 bases sitting between them. Using immunoSEQ multiplex PCR, the repertoire was profiled, and TCRdb retains in-frame clones only, with some absent. The sample shows roughly 70,000 clones, 82% of them seen only once. Input material: peripheral blood. The TCR sequence derives from a woman aged 60-70 years with acute or convalescent COVID-19. The chain has TRBV6-5 and TRBJ1-1; D perhaps matches TRBD1 (5 bases). The CDR3 sequence: CASSYVGGQTEAFF. CDR3 bases: TGTGCCAGCAGTTACGTCGGGGGTCAGACTGAAGCTTTCTTT.